These 10 T cell receptor beta chains came from one sample sequenced in a study of T cells in Graves' hyperthyroidism and ophthalmopathy. The source material, RNA transcripts, was used to amplify TCR beta CDR3 regions. The HTBI primer set served for first-round RT-PCR of the TCR CDR3. One entry per CDR3 protein results from TCRdb running MiXCR on the multiplex PCR reads. Here the sample spans approximately 520,000 distinct CDR3 sequences, approximately 24% being singletons. Sequenced sample: blood. These receptors all come from a woman aged 25-40 years with Graves' ophthalmopathy.

This clonotype was counted many times. This chain connects TRBV20-1 to TRBJ2-7; a possible D gene is TRBD1 (6 bases). V gave up 5 bases and J gave up 3 bases, with 17 bases separating them. Germline V CDR1 and CDR2: DFQATT, SNEGSKA (reference sequence). This CDR3 is built from 14 residues. CDR3 loop: CSAVPQGPGYEQYF. The DNA of the CDR3 is TGCAGTGCTGTTCCCCAGGGGCCAGGCTACGAGCAGTACTTC.

This clonotype came up a few times. The chain recombines TRBV6-1 with TRBJ1-1; D call uncertain. Germline-derived CDR1 and CDR2 are MNHNS and SASEGT. Trimming stripped 1 base from V and 0 bases from J, with 3 bases between. This CDR3 region has 13 residues. The CDR3 sequence is CASSEVLNTEAFF. The DNA for the CDR3 is TGTGCCAGCAGTGAAGTTTTGAACACTGAAGCTTTCTTT.

This clonotype was observed a few times. The V call is TRBV29-1, the J call TRBJ2-5, with a weak D call TRBD1 (7 bases). This CDR3 spans 12 amino acids. CDR1 is SQVTM and CDR2 is ANQGSEA in the germline V gene. Deletions cut 6 bases from V and 7 bases from J, with 15 bases between. This chain's CDR3 is CSVFGQEGTQYF. CDR3 nucleotide sequence: TGCAGCGTCTTCGGACAGGAGGGGACCCAGTACTTC.

The chain uses TRBV28 and TRBJ1-5; 8 bases align to TRBD1. Germline loops: CDR1 MDHEN, CDR2 SYDVKM. J was trimmed by 6 bases and V by 6 bases; bases with no gene match: 7. The CDR3 contains 14 residues. The DNA of the CDR3 is TGTGCCAGCAGGGAAGACAGGGGACGTCAGCCCCAGCATTTT. As protein: CASREDRGRQPQHF.

The genes are TRBV29-1 and TRBJ1-2; D unresolved. The V end was cut by 7 bases, the J end by 3 bases, with 12 bases between. The CDR3 spans 12 residues. Looked up from germline, CDR1 is SQVTM and CDR2 is ANQGSEA. The chain's CDR3 is CSASDFYYGYTF. The CDR3, as DNA: TGCAGCGCCAGTGATTTCTACTATGGCTACACCTTC.

The J gene is TRBJ1-2, the V gene TRBV7-9; a weak D match, TRBD1 (5 bases). The CDR3 covers 15 residues. CDR1 and CDR2 from the germline V gene are SEHNR and FQNEAQ (reference sequence). Trimming removed 1 base at V and 7 bases at J, with 16 bases between. CDR3 sequence reads: CASSLGDDRDSGYTF. CDR3 DNA: TGTGCCAGCAGCTTAGGCGATGACCGGGACTCTGGCTACACCTTC.

The sample holds many counts of this clonotype. This chain uses TRBV28 with TRBJ2-7; 7 bases match TRBD1. With 5 bases clipped from V and 2 bases from J, the junction kept 9 bases outside the gene matches. This CDR3 is 15 amino acids long. Germline values: CDR1 MDHEN, CDR2 SYDVKM. CDR3 sequence: CASSPPGQFTYEQYF. CDR3 nucleotide sequence: TGTGCCAGCAGTCCACCGGGACAGTTTACCTACGAGCAGTACTTC.

This clonotype appeared a few times. V and J are TRBV12-3 or TRBV12-4 and TRBJ2-7; possibly TRBD1 for D (5 bases). V was trimmed by 2 bases and J by 6 bases, leaving 23 bases between them. The CDR3 consists of 17 residues. The CDR3 here is CASSLRFGAKGIGEQYF. In DNA, the CDR3 is TGTGCCAGCAGTTTAAGGTTTGGAGCGAAGGGGATCGGCGAGCAGTACTTC.

The rearrangement joins TRBV30 to TRBJ2-5, with D unresolved. The CDR3 has 12 amino acids. Germline V gene sequence: CDR1 GTSNPN, CDR2 SVGIG (reference sequence). The V and J ends lost 0 bases and 4 bases respectively, with 6 bases between them. The CDR3 protein is CAWSVFRETQYF. The CDR3 DNA sequence: TGTGCCTGGAGTGTATTCAGAGAGACCCAGTACTTC.

The V call is TRBV6-1, the J call TRBJ1-3; D remains unclear. Trimming shortened V by 7 bases and J by 2 bases, and 15 bases separated the two germline ends. Germline V gene sequence: CDR1 MNHNS, CDR2 SASEGT. CDR3 length: 15 amino acids. CDR3 sequence reads: CASTPGRVPGNTIYF. DNA for the CDR3: TGTGCCAGCACTCCCGGAAGGGTCCCTGGAAACACCATATATTTT.